This T cell receptor (beta chain) was recovered during a study of T cell responses to AZD1222 COVID-19 vaccine. Study context: Recipients boosted at about 4 weeks or about 12 weeks are pooled.

Study results and limitations: No repertoire was sampled before or during the peak T cell response, only after it. Only a handful of individuals given AZD1222 were seropositive at baseline.

With regard to this clone: Its antigen is as yet unknown.

Sequencing used immunoSEQ multiplex PCR; TCRdb keeps in-frame clones, though not all of them. The table lists about 160,000 clones, around 90% of them singletons. This receptor was obtained from an adult in good health. The sequenced sample was peripheral blood, obtained on day 0 of AZD1222 vaccination.

This chain's CDR3 is CASGLATRDRAPETQYF. For the CDR3, the DNA is TGTGCTAGTGGTTTGGCCACCAGGGACAGGGCCCCAGAGACCCAGTACTTC. The genes are TRBV12-5 and TRBJ2-5; 9 bases line up with TRBD1. Germline assignment: CDR1 LGHNT and CDR2 FRNRAP. Trimming took 1 base from V and 4 from J; bases not matched to a gene: 10. The CDR3 spans 17 residues.